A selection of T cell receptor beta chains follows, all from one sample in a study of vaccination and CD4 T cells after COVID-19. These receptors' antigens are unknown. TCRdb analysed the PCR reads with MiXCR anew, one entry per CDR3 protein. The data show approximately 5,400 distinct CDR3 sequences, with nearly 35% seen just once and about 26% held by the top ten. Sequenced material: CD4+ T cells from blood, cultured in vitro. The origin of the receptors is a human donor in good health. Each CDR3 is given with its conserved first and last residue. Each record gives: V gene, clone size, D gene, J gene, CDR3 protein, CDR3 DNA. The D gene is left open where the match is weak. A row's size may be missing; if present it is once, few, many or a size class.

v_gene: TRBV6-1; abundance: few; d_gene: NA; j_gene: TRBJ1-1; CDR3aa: CATYRGKGSTEAFF; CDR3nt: TGTGCCACCTACCGAGGGAAGGGGAGCACTGAAGCTTTCTTT
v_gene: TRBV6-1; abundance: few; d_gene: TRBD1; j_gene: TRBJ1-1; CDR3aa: CASREGQDTEAFF; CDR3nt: TGTGCCAGCAGGGAGGGACAGGACACTGAAGCTTTCTTT
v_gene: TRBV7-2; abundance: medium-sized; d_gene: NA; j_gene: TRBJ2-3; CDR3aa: CASSFFTDTQYF; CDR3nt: TGTGCCAGCAGCTTTTTCACAGATACGCAGTATTTT
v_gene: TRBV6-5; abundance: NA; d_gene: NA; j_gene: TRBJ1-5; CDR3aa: CANSYRGAGQPQHF; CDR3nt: TGTGCCAACAGTTATAGGGGGGCCGGTCAGCCCCAGCATTTT
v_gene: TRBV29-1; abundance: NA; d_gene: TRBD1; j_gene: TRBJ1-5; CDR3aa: CSVGETGVDQPQHF; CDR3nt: TGCAGCGTTGGCGAGACAGGGGTGGATCAGCCCCAGCATTTT
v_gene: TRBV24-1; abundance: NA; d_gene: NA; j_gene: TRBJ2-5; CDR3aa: CATSDGGVGVQETQYF; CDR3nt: TGTGCCACCAGTGACGGAGGGGTGGGGGTTCAAGAGACCCAGTACTTC
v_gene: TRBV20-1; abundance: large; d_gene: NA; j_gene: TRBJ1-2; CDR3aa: CSARDIANYGYTF; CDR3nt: TGCAGTGCTAGAGACATAGCTAACTATGGCTACACCTTC
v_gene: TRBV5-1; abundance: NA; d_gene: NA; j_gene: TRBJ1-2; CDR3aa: CASSSSVNYGYTF; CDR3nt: TGCGCCAGCAGCAGTTCGGTTAACTATGGCTACACCTTC
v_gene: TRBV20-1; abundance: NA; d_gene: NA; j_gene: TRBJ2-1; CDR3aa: CSARWNEQFF; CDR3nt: TGCAGTGCTAGATGGAATGAGCAGTTCTTC
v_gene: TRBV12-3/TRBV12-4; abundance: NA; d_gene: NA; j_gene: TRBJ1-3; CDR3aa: CATSPQGDTIYF; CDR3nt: TGTGCCACCTCACCTCAGGGAGACACCATATATTTT
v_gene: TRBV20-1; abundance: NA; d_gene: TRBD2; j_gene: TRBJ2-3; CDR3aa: CSARALAGGLPSTDTQYF; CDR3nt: TGCAGTGCTAGGGCACTAGCGGGGGGGCTACCTAGCACAGATACGCAGTATTTT
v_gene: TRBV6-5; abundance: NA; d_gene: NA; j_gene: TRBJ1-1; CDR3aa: CASSYTPLKTLNTEAFF; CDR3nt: TGTGCCAGCAGTTACACCCCATTGAAGACCTTGAACACTGAAGCTTTCTTT
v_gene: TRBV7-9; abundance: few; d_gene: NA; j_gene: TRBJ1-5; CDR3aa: CASSGGSQPQHF; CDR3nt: TGTGCCAGCAGCGGAGGGAGTCAGCCCCAGCATTTT
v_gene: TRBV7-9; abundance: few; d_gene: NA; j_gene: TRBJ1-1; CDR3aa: CASTSQDLQAFF; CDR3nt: TGTGCCAGCACCTCCCAGGACCTACAAGCTTTCTTT